This T cell receptor beta chain is drawn from a study of CD8 T cells in Susac syndrome. The RNA, roughly 0.45 to 1 ug, was put through reverse transcription using random hexamers. TCRdb independently ran MiXCR on the immunoSEQ multiplex PCR reads; one entry per CDR3 protein. The sample includes 250,000 to 350,000 distinct CDR3 sequences, just over 90% of them seen just once. TCR beta from blood CD8+ and CD4+ T cells was sequenced. Multiple sclerosis controls were treatment-naive patients with stable or active relapsing-remitting disease. While CD8+ and CD4+ T cells were isolated negatively, TEMRA cells were enriched by FACS. Germline V gene sequence: CDR1 MNHEY, CDR2 SVGEGT. The CDR3 has 14 residues. V was shortened by 3 bases and J by 5 bases, with 13 bases between the two germline ends.

This chain links TRBV6-2 or TRBV6-3 with TRBJ2-5; no definite D call. The clonotype comes from a human donor with multiple sclerosis. Input material: CD4+ T cells from PBMCs. CDR3 in DNA: TGTGCCAGCAGTTATGCGTTGAGAGTCGAGACCCAGTACTTC. Protein: CASSYALRVETQYF.